This TCR beta chain emerged from a study of blood T cell repertoires in COVID-19. At the level of the study: The United States, Italy and Spain supplied acute and convalescent COVID-19 samples. Sample material is recorded as cDNA or gDNA derived from T cells, B-cell-depleted T cells, or PBMCs.

CDR1 LGHNT and CDR2 FRNRAP come from the germline V gene. After removal of 6 bases from V and 8 bases from J, the junction contained 8 bases not matched to a gene. The CDR3 sequence is 14 residues long. As originally analysed: From reference gene primer amplification, estimates of nucleated cell counts were derived. TCRdb keeps only in-frame clones here, not all; method: immunoSEQ multiplex PCR. V, J and clone size were drawn from that table, and D and trimming were deduced from the DNA. This table has some 200,000 clones, about 85% appearing once. The sample taken for sequencing was peripheral blood. The TCR comes from an older woman who had recovered from COVID-19. The chain recombines TRBV12-5 with TRBJ1-4; 8 positions match TRBD1. CDR3 protein: CASGRTGGEEKLFF. The CDR3 DNA is TGTGCTAGTGGACGAACAGGGGGGGAGGAAAAACTGTTTTTT. Full variable domain (rest looked up from reference TRBV12-5 and TRBJ1-4): DARVTQTPRHKVTEMGQEVTMRCQPILGHNTVFWYRQTMMQGLELLAYFRNRAPLDDSGMPKDRFSAEMPDATLATLKIQPSEPRDSAVYFCASGRTGGEEKLFFGSGTQLSVL.